This entry concerns a single T cell receptor beta chain. This specimen comes from a study of early T cells in non-severe SARS-CoV-2 infection. Unique molecular identifiers were added to individual cDNA molecules. Using its own MiXCR run on the 5' RACE reads, TCRdb lists one record per CDR3 protein. The table includes 75,000 to 100,000 distinct CDR3 sequences, approximately 17% detected once. What was sequenced was whole blood. The TCR comes from an adult who was a healthcare worker with PCR-confirmed SARS-CoV-2 infection or an uninfected control (not recorded which).

CDR3 region: CASSFTGTGANVLTF. The CDR3 DNA sequence: TGTGCCAGCAGCTTCACAGGGACCGGGGCCAACGTCCTGACTTTC. The rearrangement uses TRBV7-2 and TRBJ2-6; TRBD1 is a possible D gene (6 bases). The V gene's germline CDR1 is SGHTA and CDR2 FQGNSA. The CDR3 is 15 residues long. V was shortened by 3 bases and J by 4 bases, with 10 bases between the two germline ends.